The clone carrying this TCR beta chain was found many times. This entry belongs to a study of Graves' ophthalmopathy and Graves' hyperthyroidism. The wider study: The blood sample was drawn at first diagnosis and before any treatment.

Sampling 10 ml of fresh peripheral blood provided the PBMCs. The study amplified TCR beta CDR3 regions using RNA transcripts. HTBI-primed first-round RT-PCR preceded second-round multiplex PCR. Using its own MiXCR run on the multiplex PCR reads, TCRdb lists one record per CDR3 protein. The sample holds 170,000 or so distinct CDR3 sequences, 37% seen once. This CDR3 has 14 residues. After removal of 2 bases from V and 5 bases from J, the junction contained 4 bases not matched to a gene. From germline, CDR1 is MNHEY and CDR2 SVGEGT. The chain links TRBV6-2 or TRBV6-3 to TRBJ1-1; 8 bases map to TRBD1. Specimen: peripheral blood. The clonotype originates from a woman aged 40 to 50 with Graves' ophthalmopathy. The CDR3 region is CASSYPGGKTEAFF. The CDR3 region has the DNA TGTGCCAGCAGTTACCCAGGGGGCAAGACTGAAGCTTTCTTT.